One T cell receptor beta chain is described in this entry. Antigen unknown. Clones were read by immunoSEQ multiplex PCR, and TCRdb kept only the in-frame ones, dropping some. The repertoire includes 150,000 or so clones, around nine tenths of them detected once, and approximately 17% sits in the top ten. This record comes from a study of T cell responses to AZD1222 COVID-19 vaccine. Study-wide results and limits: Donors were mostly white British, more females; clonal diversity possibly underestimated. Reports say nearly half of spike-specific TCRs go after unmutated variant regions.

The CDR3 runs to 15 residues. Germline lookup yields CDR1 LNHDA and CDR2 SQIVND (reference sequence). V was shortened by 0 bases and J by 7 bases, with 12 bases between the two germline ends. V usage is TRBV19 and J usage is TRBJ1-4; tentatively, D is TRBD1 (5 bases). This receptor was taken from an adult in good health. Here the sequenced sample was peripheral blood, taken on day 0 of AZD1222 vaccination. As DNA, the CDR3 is TGTGCCAGTAGTATAGATGGGAGGGGCCGTGAAAAACTGTTTTTT. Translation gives CASSIDGRGREKLFF. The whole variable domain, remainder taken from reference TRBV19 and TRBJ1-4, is DGGITQSPKYLFRKEGQNVTLSCEQNLNHDAMYWYRQDPGQGLRLIYYSQIVNDFQKGDIAEGYSVSREKKESFPLTVTSAQKNPTAFYLCASSIDGRGREKLFFGSGTQLSVL.